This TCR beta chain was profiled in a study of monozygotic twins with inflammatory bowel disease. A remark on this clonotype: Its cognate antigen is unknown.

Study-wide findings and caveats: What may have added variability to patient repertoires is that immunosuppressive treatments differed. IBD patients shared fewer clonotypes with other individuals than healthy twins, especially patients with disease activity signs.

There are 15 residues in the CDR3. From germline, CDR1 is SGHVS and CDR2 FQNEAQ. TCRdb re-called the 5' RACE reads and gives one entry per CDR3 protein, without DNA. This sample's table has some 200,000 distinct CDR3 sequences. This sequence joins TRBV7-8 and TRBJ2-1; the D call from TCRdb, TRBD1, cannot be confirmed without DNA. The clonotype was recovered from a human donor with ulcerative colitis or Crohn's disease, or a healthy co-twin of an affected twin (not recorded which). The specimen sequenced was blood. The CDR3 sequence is CASSPPGSNYNEQFF.